These 3 T cell receptor beta chains were all obtained from the same sample, sequenced in a study of OX40 agonist ivuxolimab in advanced cancers. The library was made by the immunoSEQ multiplex PCR assay. TCRdb re-hosts the immuneACCESS table, in-frame sequences only. Its copies lack some clones; in the studies checked, an unresolved V gene accounts for under half of them, and the cause for the rest is not known. Across this sample there are around 75,000 clones, with nearly 90% seen only once. Of the sample, around 2.4% is held by the ten largest clones. The sample consisted of CD4+ or CD8+ T cells sorted from blood, taken in a trial of the OX40 agonist ivuxolimab. These receptors all come from an adult with an advanced solid tumor such as melanoma, head and neck, liver or kidney cancer.

V is TRBV28 and J is TRBJ2-7; 8 nucleotides line up with TRBD2. The CDR3 has 16 amino acids. Germline values: CDR1 MDHEN, CDR2 SYDVKM. CDR3 residues: CATAGGRPLFSYEQYF. As DNA, the CDR3 is TGTGCTACCGCCGGCGGGAGGCCACTATTCTCCTACGAGCAGTACTTC.

The chain carries TRBV5-1 and TRBJ2-2, with D possibly matching TRBD1 (5 bases). Trimming pared 0 bases from V and 0 bases from J, leaving 9 bases between. CDR1 SGHRS and CDR2 YFSETQ come from the germline V gene. The CDR3 runs 16 residues. Here the CDR3 reads CASSLGGRANTGELFF. DNA of the CDR3: TGCGCCAGCAGCTTGGGGGGCAGGGCGAACACCGGGGAGCTGTTTTTT.

CDR3 region: CASSQDRGLVSGLAGHSYEQYF. For the CDR3, the DNA is TGTGCCAGCAGCCAAGACAGGGGGCTGGTTTCAGGACTAGCGGGCCACTCCTACGAGCAGTACTTC. The rearrangement uses TRBV14 and TRBJ2-7, with 11 bases fitting TRBD2. J gave up 0 bases and V 0 bases, and 19 bases lay outside the gene matches. This CDR3 is 22 amino acids long. Looked up from germline, CDR1 is SGHDN and CDR2 is FVKESK.